A single sample gave rise to the 10 T cell receptor beta chains below, sequenced in a study of graft-versus-host responses after intestinal transplantation. Some clones are missing from TCRdb's copy, which holds only in-frame ones; the method was immunoSEQ multiplex PCR. The sample lists thousands of clones, about 30% occurring once. Sequences were derived from alloreactive CD4+ T cells from a mixed lymphocyte reaction culture, sampled before intestinal transplant. Subset here: CFSE-low proliferating T cells sorted from roughly six-day pre-transplant mixed lymphocyte reaction (GvH or HvG direction). These receptors originate from a human patient who received an intestinal transplant.

The V and J genes are TRBV9 and TRBJ1-2, with 8 positions matching TRBD1. The CDR3 runs to 14 residues. Germline trimming cut 2 bases from V and 2 bases from J; bases unmatched to any gene: 2. CDR1 is SGDLS and CDR2 is YYNGEE in the germline V gene. The CDR3 reads CASSVDRGNYGYTF. The CDR3 region has the DNA TGTGCCAGCAGCGTTGACAGGGGCAACTATGGCTACACCTTC.

V is TRBV30 and J is TRBJ2-3, with a weak D call TRBD2 (6 bases). The V gene lost 2 bases and the J gene lost 3 bases, with 12 bases spanning the gap. This CDR3 is 14 amino acids long. Germline CDR1 is GTSNPN and CDR2 is SVGIG (reference sequence). The CDR3 sequence: CAWSSGRGTDTQYF. In DNA form, the CDR3 reads TGTGCCTGGAGTTCCGGACGGGGGACAGATACGCAGTATTTT.

This clone has just a few counts. The chain links TRBV6-1 to TRBJ2-1, with a possible D match to TRBD2 (6 bases). Germline-derived CDR1 and CDR2 are MNHNS and SASEGT. V was pared by 5 bases and J by 6 bases, with 17 bases between. The length of the CDR3 is 15 residues. CDR3 DNA sequence: TGTGCCAGCAGTTGGCGGGGCCCCCTTGCCAATGAGCAGTTCTTC. It codes for CASSWRGPLANEQFF.

The CDR3 nucleotides read TGCGCCAGCAGCCCCGGGACAGGGTACAATGAGCAGTTCTTC. It translates to CASSPGTGYNEQFF. The J gene is TRBJ2-1, the V gene TRBV4-1, with TRBD1 identical over 9 bases. The CDR3 runs 14 residues. Germline V gene sequence: CDR1 MGHRA, CDR2 YSYEKL. Trimming removed 4 bases from V and 4 bases from J; junction bases left unmatched: 2.

This clone was detected only a few times. V usage is TRBV7-9 and J usage is TRBJ2-3; 11 bases align to TRBD2. Germline V gene data show CDR1 as SEHNR and CDR2 as FQNEAQ (reference sequence). V was clipped by 4 bases and J by 0 bases; unmatched bases: 3. CDR3 size: 16 residues. Here the CDR3 reads CASSYTSGRSTDTQYF. CDR3 coding DNA: TGTGCCAGCAGCTATACTAGCGGGAGAAGCACAGATACGCAGTATTTT.

This clone was detected a few times. This chain joins TRBV29-1 and TRBJ1-1, with D possibly matching TRBD1 (6 bases). The germline CDR1 and CDR2 sequences are SQVTM and ANQGSEA. Trimming took off 3 bases at V and 1 base at J, with 12 bases between the two ends. The CDR3 totals 14 residues. CDR3 DNA: TGCAGCGTTGAGGTAGGCAGGGGGAACACTGAAGCTTTCTTT. The encoded protein is CSVEVGRGNTEAFF.

Turning to this clone: At one end the junction does not follow the germline gene, possibly because of a read error. The rearrangement joins TRBV7-7 to TRBJ2-5, with TRBD2 matching 13 bases. Germline CDR1 and CDR2: SSHAT and FNYEAQ (reference sequence). This CDR3 comprises 22 residues. CDR3 coding DNA: TGTGCTAGCAGCTTAGGGGCCTCGGTACTACTAGCGGGGGGGCCAAGTTCGGAGACCCAGTACTTC. Its protein product is CASSLGASVLLAGGPSSETQYF.

The chain recombines TRBV6-1 with TRBJ1-3, with a possible D match to TRBD1 (6 bases). V gave up 6 bases and J gave up 0 bases, with 12 bases separating them. CDR1 and CDR2 (germline): MNHNS, SASEGT. The CDR3 length is 15 residues. The CDR3: CASRRQVDSGNTIYF. In DNA form, the CDR3 reads TGTGCCAGCAGAAGACAGGTGGACTCTGGAAACACCATATATTTT.

The genes are TRBV28 and TRBJ1-5, with D unresolved. Trimming took 3 bases from V and 2 from J, leaving 5 bases between them. There are 13 residues in the CDR3. Germline loops: CDR1 MDHEN, CDR2 SYDVKM. The CDR3, as DNA: TGTGCCAGCAGTTTTATAGGCAATCAGCCCCAGCATTTT. This codes for CASSFIGNQPQHF. The entire variable domain, with the rest obtained from reference TRBV28 and TRBJ1-5, is as follows: DVKVTQSSRYLVKRTGEKVFLECVQDMDHENMFWYRQDPGLGLRLIYFSYDVKMKEKGDIPEGYSVSREKKERFSLILESASTNQTSMYLCASSFIGNQPQHFGDGTRLSIL.

By sample fraction, this clone is medium-sized (0.01 to 0.1%). The J gene is TRBJ2-7, the V gene TRBV5-1; 10 bases agree with TRBD1. V was clipped by 3 bases and J by 4 bases; unmatched bases: 1. Germline V CDR1 and CDR2: SGHRS, YFSETQ. The CDR3 extends over 13 amino acids. CDR3 amino acids: CASSWGQGYEQYF. Written as DNA, the CDR3 is TGCGCCAGCAGCTGGGGACAGGGGTACGAGCAGTACTTC.